What follows are 32 T cell receptor beta chains derived from one specimen sequenced in a study of T-cell memory formation after mild COVID-19. From the 5' RACE reads, TCRdb called clonotypes with MiXCR, one entry per CDR3 protein. The sample records about 350,000 distinct CDR3 sequences, roughly an eighth being singletons. The sample comprised PBMCs or a T cell subset sorted from them (not recorded which). The receptors come from a man aged 18 to 29 who had mild COVID-19 (a few samples of this study predate the infection). Cell type and time point are not known.

This clonotype was counted only a few times. V is TRBV6-2 or TRBV6-3 and J is TRBJ1-1; possibly TRBD1 for D (6 bases). CDR1 is MNHEY, CDR2 SVGEGT, per germline. The CDR3 length is 14 residues. Trimming stripped 6 bases from V and 0 bases from J, with 11 bases between. CDR3 in amino acids: CASRRDTLNTEAFF. For the CDR3, the DNA is TGTGCCAGCAGGAGGGACACCCTGAACACTGAAGCTTTCTTT.

This rearrangement joins TRBV4-3 to TRBJ2-1; D assignment may be TRBD1 or TRBD2 (5 bases each). The V gene's germline CDR1 is LGHNA and CDR2 YSLEER. Trimming took off 4 bases at V and 3 bases at J, with 7 bases between the two ends. This CDR3 contains 13 residues. CDR3 region: CASSRDHYNEQFF. The CDR3 coding sequence is TGCGCCAGCAGCCGGGACCACTACAATGAGCAGTTCTTC.

This clonotype was seen repeatedly, ten times or more. The J gene is TRBJ1-5, the V gene TRBV15; 7 nucleotides align to TRBD1. Germline V gene data show CDR1 as LNHNV and CDR2 as YYDKDF (reference sequence). The V gene end was trimmed by 0 bases and the J gene end by 3 bases; junction bases not matched to a gene: 17. The CDR3 sequence is 20 residues long. The CDR3 spells CATSRDGTVIPMDLNQPQHF. The DNA of the CDR3 is TGTGCCACCAGCAGAGACGGGACAGTGATCCCAATGGACCTCAATCAGCCCCAGCATTTT.

This clonotype appeared many times. This rearrangement joins TRBV27 to TRBJ2-7; 8 bases are shared with TRBD1. V dropped 5 bases and J dropped 11; count of bases not matched to a gene: 8. This CDR3 region has 12 residues. The germline V gene encodes CDR1 MNHEY and CDR2 SMNVEV (reference sequence). The CDR3 sequence: CASSHGQGTEYF. The CDR3 DNA is TGTGCCAGCAGTCACGGACAGGGTACCGAGTACTTC.

The chain links TRBV7-9 to TRBJ2-1; tentatively, D is TRBD2 (5 bases). Trimming shortened V by 2 bases and J by 10 bases, and 12 bases separated the two germline ends. Looked up from germline, CDR1 is SEHNR and CDR2 is FQNEAQ (reference sequence). The CDR3 contains 13 residues. The CDR3 region is CASSLRGLSEQFF. As DNA, the CDR3 is TGTGCCAGCAGCTTACGTGGACTTTCGGAGCAGTTCTTC.

V gene TRBV6-2 or TRBV6-3 combines with J gene TRBJ2-2, with D hard to call. The CDR3 runs to 15 residues. The V gene's germline CDR1 is MNHEY and CDR2 SVGEGT. V was shortened by 0 bases and J by 7 bases, with 12 bases between the two germline ends. In DNA form, the CDR3 reads TGTGCCAGCAGTTACTCAATAGGGATCGGCGGGGAGCTGTTTTTT. It specifies CASSYSIGIGGELFF.

The chain is built from TRBV7-9 and TRBJ2-3, with unresolved D. Trimming took 3 bases from V and 4 from J, leaving 17 bases between them. Germline lookup yields CDR1 SEHNR and CDR2 FQNEAQ (reference sequence). The CDR3 is 16 amino acids. This CDR3 reads CASSFMGIEEPDTQYF. The CDR3, as DNA: TGTGCCAGCAGCTTCATGGGGATAGAGGAACCAGATACGCAGTATTTT.

There are a few counts of this clonotype. The V and J genes are TRBV29-1 and TRBJ2-3; unclear D gene. The CDR3 extends over 13 amino acids. V was clipped by 5 bases and J by 8 bases, with 17 bases between them. Germline CDR1 reads SQVTM; CDR2 reads ANQGSEA. The DNA of the CDR3 is TGCAGCGTTTCTCCAACTCGGTCCCCTACGCAGTATTTT. Translation: CSVSPTRSPTQYF.

The sample holds one count of this clonotype. The rearrangement uses TRBV20-1 and TRBJ2-5; D gene ambiguous. V was clipped by 1 base and J by 2 bases, with 11 bases between them. The CDR3 extends over 14 amino acids. Germline CDR1 is DFQATT and CDR2 is SNEGSKA (reference sequence). The CDR3 DNA sequence: TGCAGTGCTAGAGGATTCGGGCGACAAGAGACCCAGTACTTC. Its protein product is CSARGFGRQETQYF.

This clonotype was recorded many times. The chain has TRBV6-2 or TRBV6-3 and TRBJ2-7; TRBD2 aligns across 7 bases. The CDR3 loop spans 13 amino acids. The V gene end was trimmed by 6 bases and the J gene end by 6 bases; junction bases not matched to a gene: 8. The germline V gene encodes CDR1 MNHEY and CDR2 SVGEGT. The CDR3 region has the DNA TGTGCCAGCAGGCGCAGCGGGGAGGTCGAGCAGTACGTC. It codes for CASRRSGEVEQYV.

This clonotype was detected only a few times. The chain joins TRBV6-5 to TRBJ1-1; D is ambiguous. The germline V and J ends were trimmed by 7 bases and 7 bases, with 19 bases remaining between them. CDR1 and CDR2 (germline): MNHEY, SVGAGI. This CDR3 is 14 amino acids long. Here the CDR3 DNA reads TGTGCCAGCATCCTCTGGCGAGATGGAAGTGAAGCTTTCTTT. The encoded protein is CASILWRDGSEAFF.

This clonotype was detected only a few times. The rearrangement joins TRBV28 to TRBJ1-1; D ambiguous. Germline V gives CDR1 MDHEN, CDR2 SYDVKM. This CDR3 has 11 residues. Trimming stripped 4 bases from V and 7 bases from J, with 7 bases between. CDR3 sequence reads: CASSSGSEAFF. In nucleotides, the CDR3 is TGTGCCAGCAGTTCCGGGAGTGAAGCTTTCTTT. Variable domain in full (rest from reference TRBV28 and TRBJ1-1): DVKVTQSSRYLVKRTGEKVFLECVQDMDHENMFWYRQDPGLGLRLIYFSYDVKMKEKGDIPEGYSVSREKKERFSLILESASTNQTSMYLCASSSGSEAFFGQGTRLTVV.

This clonotype was detected only a few times. The rearrangement uses TRBV20-1 and TRBJ2-3; D might be TRBD2 (7 bases). With 4 bases removed from V and 2 bases from J, the gap between germline ends came to 16 bases. The CDR3 sequence is 15 residues long. Germline values: CDR1 DFQATT, CDR2 SNEGSKA (reference sequence). CDR3 protein: CSAKEGGASTDTQYF. The CDR3 nucleotides read TGCAGTGCTAAAGAGGGGGGGGCCTCCACAGATACGCAGTATTTT.

The chain links TRBV6-1 to TRBJ1-1, with D hard to call. CDR3 size: 13 residues. The germline V and J ends were trimmed by 8 bases and 1 base, with 11 bases remaining between them. Germline CDR1 MNHNS, CDR2 SASEGT. This CDR3 is CASQRAANTEAFF. In nucleotides, the CDR3 is TGTGCCAGCCAACGGGCCGCGAACACTGAAGCTTTCTTT.

The CDR3 reads CASSPKDRVQDTQYF. Here the CDR3 DNA reads TGTGCCAGCAGCCCAAAGGACAGGGTGCAGGATACGCAGTATTTT. The V and J genes are TRBV5-6 and TRBJ2-3; 8 nucleotides align to TRBD1. The germline V gene has CDR1 SGHDT and CDR2 YYEEEE. The CDR3 is made up of 15 amino acids. With V trimmed by 4 bases and J by 6 bases, 10 bases remained unmatched.

The genes are TRBV20-1 and TRBJ2-2, with unresolved D. There are 15 residues in the CDR3. Germline V gene lookup returns CDR1 DFQATT and CDR2 SNEGSKA (reference sequence). Trimming took off 6 bases at V and 0 bases at J, with 14 bases between the two ends. Here the CDR3 reads CSAPLANANTGELFF. The CDR3 nucleotides are TGCAGTGCCCCCCTCGCGAACGCGAACACCGGGGAGCTGTTTTTT.

The chain couples TRBV6-7 to TRBJ1-6, with a tentative D call TRBD1 (5 bases). TRBV6-7 qualifies as an ORF whose function is uncertain. This CDR3 contains 17 residues. V was pared by 6 bases and J by 0 bases, with 15 bases between. For the CDR3, the DNA is TGTGCCAGCAGCCCGGGCAGACAGAGCTCCTATAATTCACCCCTCCACTTT. Amino acid sequence: CASSPGRQSSYNSPLHF.

This clonotype has a count of ten or more. The rearrangement joins TRBV3-1 to TRBJ1-1; tentatively, D is TRBD1 (6 bases). This CDR3 has 16 amino acids. Trimming cost V 2 bases and J 5 bases, with 18 bases left between them. The germline V gene encodes CDR1 LGHDT and CDR2 YNNKEL (reference sequence). The CDR3 region is CASSQRGVVVDTEAFF. Written as DNA, the CDR3 is TGTGCCAGCAGCCAAAGGGGGGTCGTAGTGGATACTGAAGCTTTCTTT.

This clonotype appeared a few times. This chain joins TRBV4-3 and TRBJ1-5; D uncertain. CDR1 and CDR2 (germline): LGHNA, YSLEER. The CDR3 extends over 14 amino acids. V dropped 4 bases and J dropped 4 bases, with 11 bases sitting between them. The CDR3 bases are TGCGCCAGCAGCCTAGCGGCACAAAATCAGCCCCAGCATTTT. Translating gives CASSLAAQNQPQHF.

There are many counts of this clonotype. The chain combines TRBV2 with TRBJ2-5; D is uncertain. Germline values: CDR1 SNHLY, CDR2 FYNNEI. Trimming took 10 bases from V and 4 from J, leaving 13 bases between them. This CDR3 has 12 amino acids. CDR3 sequence reads: CATQDAGETQYF. DNA of the CDR3: TGTGCCACCCAGGATGCTGGAGAGACCCAGTACTTC.

In its sample, this clonotype was seen many times. A junction boundary mismatches the germline segment, possibly from a read error. The CDR3 sequence: CASSPDLRDRGPLF. In DNA form, the CDR3 reads TGTGCCAGCAGCCCCGATCTCCGGGACAGGGGCCCGCTCTTC. The chain links TRBV6-5 to TRBJ1-2, with 10 bases that match TRBD1. This CDR3 has 14 amino acids. Per the germline V gene, CDR1 is MNHEY and CDR2 is SVGAGI.

This clonotype showed up just a few times. As DNA, the CDR3 is TGTGCCAGCAGCTCCGGCGGGACTAGCGGTCTCAGAGGAGATACGCAGTATTTT. Translated: CASSSGGTSGLRGDTQYF. The chain uses TRBV4-2 and TRBJ2-3; 11 nucleotides match TRBD2. The CDR3 loop spans 18 amino acids. With V trimmed by 5 bases and J by 5 bases, 15 bases remained unmatched. CDR1 is LGHNA, CDR2 YNFKEQ, per germline.

This clonotype was recorded a few times. The CDR3, as DNA: TGTGCCAGCAGCTTAAGTACCCATGGCACAGATACGCAGTATTTT. Translating it yields CASSLSTHGTDTQYF. This chain joins TRBV7-7 and TRBJ2-3, with D unresolved. The V gene lost 2 bases and the J gene lost 1 base, with 10 bases spanning the gap. This CDR3 region has 15 residues. In germline, CDR1 is SSHAT, CDR2 FNYEAQ (reference sequence).

This rearrangement joins TRBV12-3 or TRBV12-4 to TRBJ2-3; TRBD2 aligns across 13 bases. The CDR3 consists of 16 residues. Unmatched junction bases numbered 7, after V lost 4 bases and J lost 6 bases. CDR3 sequence (DNA): TGTGCCAGCAGTTACACTAGCGGGGGGGCCAAGGATACGCAGTATTTT. Translation gives CASSYTSGGAKDTQYF.

The rearrangement joins TRBV4-2 to TRBJ1-2, with a possible D match to TRBD1 (6 bases). V was clipped by 0 bases and J by 4 bases, with 12 bases between them. CDR3 size: 15 residues. CDR1 and CDR2 from the germline V gene are LGHNA and YNFKEQ. The CDR3 nucleotides read TGTGCCAGCAGCCAAGATCAACAGGGTGGCTATGGCTACACCTTC. Protein product: CASSQDQQGGYGYTF.

This clonotype appeared a few times. This chain connects TRBV11-2 to TRBJ2-1, with TRBD1 matching 8 bases. The trim removed 0 bases at V and 7 bases at J, leaving 2 bases unmatched. CDR1 and CDR2 from the germline V gene are SGHAT and FQNNGV. This CDR3 is 14 amino acids long. The CDR3 DNA sequence: TGTGCCAGCAGCTTAGACAGGGGGCGTAATGAGCAGTTCTTC. It codes for CASSLDRGRNEQFF.

This clonotype appeared a few times. The chain joins TRBV7-2 to TRBJ2-5; perhaps TRBD1 as D (5 bases). There are 15 residues in the CDR3. V lost 1 base and J lost 5, with 14 bases in between. From germline, CDR1 is SGHTA and CDR2 FQGNSA. CDR3 nucleotide sequence: TGTGCCAGCAGCTTAGGCGACCCTCCAGGGGAGACCCAGTACTTC. This codes for CASSLGDPPGETQYF.

There are many counts of this clonotype. The chain combines TRBV20-1 with TRBJ1-1; weak D call: TRBD1 (5 bases). This CDR3 is built from 14 residues. Trimming removed 2 bases at V and 4 bases at J, with 14 bases between. Germline V gives CDR1 DFQATT, CDR2 SNEGSKA (reference sequence). For the CDR3, the DNA is TGCAGTGCTAGATTCGGGTCAGGGCCCACTGAAGCTTTCTTT. As protein: CSARFGSGPTEAFF.

V usage is TRBV9 and J usage is TRBJ2-3; no definite D call. V was cut by 0 bases and J by 2 bases, with 7 bases left in between. The V gene's germline CDR1 is SGDLS and CDR2 YYNGEE. The CDR3 runs 14 residues. The chain's CDR3 is CASSVGRYTDTQYF. For the CDR3, the DNA is TGTGCCAGCAGCGTAGGACGCTACACAGATACGCAGTATTTT.

V is TRBV19 and J is TRBJ1-5, with 7 bases fitting TRBD1. Losses at the gene ends were 7 bases for V and 7 bases for J; bases not matched to a gene: 7. This CDR3 is built from 13 residues. CDR1 and CDR2 (germline): LNHDA, SQIVND (reference sequence). CDR3 nucleotide sequence: TGTGCCAGTACAGGAGGGGGCTCGCAGCCCCAGCATTTT. Its translation is CASTGGGSQPQHF.

The CDR3 loop is CASSPATGSLDREREKLFF. In DNA form, the CDR3 reads TGTGCCAGCAGCCCGGCCACTGGATCGCTCGACAGGGAAAGGGAAAAACTGTTTTTT. The chain links TRBV5-5 to TRBJ1-4, with 7 bases identical to TRBD1. The germline CDR1 and CDR2 sequences are SGHKS and YYEKEE (reference sequence). Trimming at V came to 4 bases and at J to 8 bases, leaving 23 bases not matched to a gene. The CDR3 covers 19 residues. Together with reference TRBV5-5 and TRBJ1-4, the CDR3 gives the full variable domain: DAGVTQSPTHLIKTRGQQVTLRCSPISGHKSVSWYQQVLGQGPQFIFQYYEKEERGRGNFPDRFSARQFPNYSSELNVNALLLGDSALYLCASSPATGSLDREREKLFFGSGTQLSVL.

This clonotype was seen a few times. The chain carries TRBV9 and TRBJ2-1; perhaps TRBD2 as D (5 bases). The CDR3 is made up of 18 amino acids. Trimming took 4 bases from V and 4 from J, leaving 24 bases between them. Looked up from germline, CDR1 is SGDLS and CDR2 is YYNGEE. The CDR3 DNA sequence: TGTGCCAGCAGCCCTACTGGACTTGCCCCGCCTCGGTACAATGAGCAGTTCTTC. Protein sequence: CASSPTGLAPPRYNEQFF.